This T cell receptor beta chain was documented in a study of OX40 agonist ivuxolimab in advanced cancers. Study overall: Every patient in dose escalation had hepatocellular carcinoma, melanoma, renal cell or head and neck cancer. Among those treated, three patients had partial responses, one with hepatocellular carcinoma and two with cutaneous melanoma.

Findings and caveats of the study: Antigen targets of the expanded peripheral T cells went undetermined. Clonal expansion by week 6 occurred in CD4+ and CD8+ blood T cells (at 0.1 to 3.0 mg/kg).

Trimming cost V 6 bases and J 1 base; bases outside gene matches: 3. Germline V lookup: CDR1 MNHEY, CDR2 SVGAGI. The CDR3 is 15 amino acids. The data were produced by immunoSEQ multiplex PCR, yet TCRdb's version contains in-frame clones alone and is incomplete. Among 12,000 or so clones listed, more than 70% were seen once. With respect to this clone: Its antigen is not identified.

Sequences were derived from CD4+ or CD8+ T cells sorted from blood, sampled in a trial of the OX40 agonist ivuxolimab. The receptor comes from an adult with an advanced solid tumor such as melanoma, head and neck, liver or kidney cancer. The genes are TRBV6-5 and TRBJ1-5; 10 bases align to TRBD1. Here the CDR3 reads CASSEDRGSNQPQHF. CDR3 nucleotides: TGTGCCAGCAGCGAGGACAGGGGGAGCAATCAGCCCCAGCATTTT.